This T cell receptor beta chain was sequenced in a study of T cell changes during pregnancy in multiple sclerosis. The sample holds one count of this clone. The table came from immunoSEQ multiplex PCR; TCRdb's copy has only in-frame clones and leaves some out. This sample has some 45,000 clones, with 91% found just once. The CDR3 extends over 12 amino acids. Per the germline V gene, CDR1 is ENHRY and CDR2 is SYGVKD. V was clipped by 8 bases and J by 3 bases; unmatched bases: 2. The TCR originated in a female donor in good health, enrolled as a control in a pregnancy study. Source: CD4+ T cells from peripheral blood mononuclear cells, taken after pregnancy. This chain connects TRBV10-3 to TRBJ2-3, with TRBD1 identical over 7 bases. CDR3 DNA sequence: TGTGCCATCGGGGGACAGACAGATACGCAGTATTTT. Amino acid sequence: CAIGGQTDTQYF.